The next 26 T cell receptor beta chains were all read from a single sample in a study of cytomegalovirus exposure and HLA in healthy donors. The primer mix had 60 Vbeta and 13 Jbeta primers. Libraries were prepared by immunoSEQ multiplex PCR; TCRdb keeps only in-frame clonotypes and omits some of them. The sample includes about 200,000 clones, 75% to 90% seen only once; the top ten take roughly 0.71%. Sequencing was performed on PBMCs. The receptors come from a boy younger than 10 in good health and CMV-seronegative.

V usage is TRBV29-1 and J usage is TRBJ2-5, with D possibly TRBD2 on 7 matching bases. The DNA matches TRBJ2-7 better at its end, which makes the J call doubtful. The CDR3 has 17 amino acids. Germline V gene data show CDR1 as SQVTM and CDR2 as ANQGSEA. CDR3 in DNA: TGCAGCGTTGGTACGTGGTGGTGGGACGGGGGGCCTGTCGAGCAGTACTTC. It translates to CSVGTWWWDGGPVEQYF.

This chain joins TRBV5-4 and TRBJ2-7, with TRBD2 as a possible D gene (6 bases). From germline, CDR1 is SGHNT and CDR2 YYREEE (reference sequence). The CDR3 extends over 14 amino acids. Trimming removed 2 bases at V and 3 bases at J, with 12 bases between. The CDR3: CASSLRQGLYEQYF. The CDR3 DNA reads TGTGCCAGCAGCTTACGGCAGGGACTCTACGAGCAGTACTTC.

The J gene is TRBJ2-5, the V gene TRBV5-6; 7 nucleotides line up with TRBD2. From germline, CDR1 is SGHDT and CDR2 YYEEEE. J gave up 3 bases and V 4 bases, and 6 bases lay outside the gene matches. The CDR3 is made up of 14 amino acids. CDR3 sequence reads: CASSPRLAEETQYF. CDR3 sequence (DNA): TGTGCCAGCAGCCCCCGACTAGCAGAAGAGACCCAGTACTTC.

This clone was detected a few times. This sequence joins TRBV6-5 and TRBJ2-7; TRBD2 matches at 7 bases. Looked up from germline, CDR1 is MNHEY and CDR2 is SVGAGI. V dropped 6 bases and J dropped 0; count of bases not matched to a gene: 2. The CDR3 consists of 13 residues. In DNA, the CDR3 is TGTGCCAGCAGCGGGAGGAGCTCCTACGAGCAGTACTTC. This translates into CASSGRSSYEQYF.

The gene calls are TRBV6-6 and TRBJ1-1; tentatively, D is TRBD1 (5 bases). Germline CDR1 and CDR2: MNHNY and SVGAGI (reference sequence). The CDR3 is made up of 13 amino acids. V lost 0 bases and J lost 11, with 13 bases in between. The CDR3 loop is CASSYSWAGLAFF. The DNA of the CDR3 is TGTGCCAGCAGTTACTCTTGGGCAGGGTTGGCTTTCTTT.

The rearrangement joins TRBV6-6 to TRBJ1-2; 7 nucleotides line up with TRBD1. V lost 8 bases to trimming and J lost 0 bases; unmatched junction nucleotides: 3. Germline V CDR1 and CDR2: MNHNY, SVGAGI (reference sequence). The CDR3 has 13 residues. The CDR3 DNA is TGTGCCAGCGGGACAGTAGCTAACTATGGCTACACCTTC. Amino acid sequence: CASGTVANYGYTF.

As regards this clone: The same CDR3 arises from other DNA sequences in this sample as well. The chain couples TRBV5-1 to TRBJ2-5; no definite D call. V shed 0 bases and J shed 11 bases, with 8 bases lying between them. This CDR3 has 11 amino acids. From germline, CDR1 is SGHRS and CDR2 YFSETQ. CDR3 in DNA: TGCGCCAGCAGCTTGGCCGGAGAGCAGTACTTC. Translating it yields CASSLAGEQYF.

This clone was picked up one time. The J gene is TRBJ1-1, the V gene TRBV10-3, with D unresolved. Trimming removed 3 bases at V and 4 bases at J, with 12 bases between. The CDR3 is 14 amino acids. Germline V gene data show CDR1 as ENHRY and CDR2 as SYGVKD. The CDR3 sequence: CAISERYAFTEAFF. In DNA form, the CDR3 reads TGTGCCATCAGTGAACGGTACGCGTTCACTGAAGCTTTCTTT.

The chain links TRBV7-9 to TRBJ2-1; TRBD1 might be the D (6 bases). Germline CDR1 and CDR2: SEHNR and FQNEAQ (reference sequence). V was pared by 6 bases and J by 14 bases, with 14 bases between. The CDR3 is made up of 11 amino acids. The CDR3 loop reads CASRSGAHKFF. In DNA, the CDR3 is TGTGCCAGCAGGTCAGGGGCTCACAAGTTCTTC.

This chain links TRBV7-2 with TRBJ1-2, with TRBD1 as a possible D gene (5 bases). The V end was cut by 2 bases, the J end by 7 bases, with 11 bases between. The germline gives CDR1 SGHTA, CDR2 FQGNSA. This CDR3 comprises 13 residues. The CDR3 loop reads CASSLFQGGGYTF. CDR3 coding DNA: TGTGCCAGCAGCTTATTTCAGGGAGGTGGCTACACCTTC. The variable domain in full, with the rest retrieved from reference TRBV7-2 and TRBJ1-2, is GAGVSQSPSNKVTEKGKDVELRCDPISGHTALYWYRQSLGQGLEFLIYFQGNSAPDKSGLPSDRFSAERTGGSVSTLTIQRTQQEDSAVYLCASSLFQGGGYTFGSGTRLTVV.

This chain uses TRBV11-2 with TRBJ1-4, with 8 positions matching TRBD1. The CDR3 contains 14 residues. Trimming cost V 5 bases and J 6 bases; bases outside gene matches: 5. Germline CDR1 SGHAT, CDR2 FQNNGV. Written as DNA, the CDR3 is TGTGCCAGCAGCGCGGACAGGGTTCATGAAAAACTGTTTTTT. Protein product: CASSADRVHEKLFF.

In this sample, this clone turned up once. The rearrangement links TRBV29-1 to TRBJ1-2, with D perhaps TRBD1 (5 bases). Trimming removed 4 bases at V and 5 bases at J, with 11 bases between. The CDR3 sequence is 12 residues long. Looked up from germline, CDR1 is SQVTM and CDR2 is ANQGSEA. The CDR3 sequence: CSVVRAWYGYTF. The CDR3 DNA is TGCAGCGTTGTCAGGGCTTGGTATGGCTACACCTTC.

The chain employs TRBV6-5 and TRBJ2-2, with 8 bases that match TRBD2. The CDR3 spans 15 residues. With 2 bases clipped from V and 6 bases from J, the junction kept 5 bases outside the gene matches. Looked up from germline, CDR1 is MNHEY and CDR2 is SVGAGI. CDR3 sequence: CASSYGSGSAGELFF. CDR3 nucleotide sequence: TGTGCCAGCAGTTACGGGAGCGGGAGCGCCGGGGAGCTGTTTTTT.

The CDR3: CASSETENTEAFF. The CDR3 DNA reads as TGCGCCAGCAGCGAAACAGAGAACACTGAAGCTTTCTTT. This rearrangement joins TRBV5-1 to TRBJ1-1, with D uncertain. The CDR3 has 13 residues. Germline lookup yields CDR1 SGHRS and CDR2 YFSETQ. Trimming cost V 4 bases and J 1 base, with 8 bases left between them.

The V call is TRBV2, the J call TRBJ1-1, with TRBD1 as a possible D gene (6 bases). The germline V gene has CDR1 SNHLY and CDR2 FYNNEI. This CDR3 is built from 14 residues. V was cut by 6 bases and J by 1 base, with 12 bases left in between. This chain's CDR3 is CASSSGQWNTEAFF. The CDR3 DNA reads TGTGCCAGCAGCTCGGGACAATGGAACACTGAAGCTTTCTTT.

The chain links TRBV9 to TRBJ2-5; 10 bases are shared with TRBD1. Germline loops: CDR1 SGDLS, CDR2 YYNGEE. The ends lost 3 bases at V and 4 bases at J; junction bases unmatched: 9. This CDR3 has 16 residues. The CDR3 spells CASSEMGQGLRETQYF. The CDR3 coding sequence is TGTGCCAGCAGCGAGATGGGACAGGGGTTGCGAGAGACCCAGTACTTC.

The rearrangement joins TRBV6-6 to TRBJ2-3, with D perhaps matching TRBD2 (6 bases). Germline V lookup: CDR1 MNHNY, CDR2 SVGAGI (reference sequence). V was cut by 5 bases and J by 1 base, with 7 bases left in between. The CDR3 totals 13 residues. CDR3 sequence: CASSGTGTDTQYF. CDR3 bases: TGTGCCAGCAGTGGGACTGGCACAGATACGCAGTATTTT.

The chain employs TRBV27 and TRBJ2-1, with a weak D call TRBD1 (6 bases). The CDR3 is 16 residues long. Germline CDR1 MNHEY, CDR2 SMNVEV (reference sequence). The ends were cut back, 6 bases at V and 4 bases at J, with 19 bases in the middle. CDR3 residues: CASSPNRVGNYNEQFF. DNA of the CDR3: TGTGCCAGCAGCCCTAACAGGGTGGGGAATTACAATGAGCAGTTCTTC.

This chain links TRBV19 with TRBJ1-2, with 9 positions matching TRBD1. The CDR3 consists of 16 residues. The ends lost 6 bases at V and 0 bases at J; junction bases unmatched: 8. Germline CDR1 LNHDA, CDR2 SQIVND (reference sequence). The CDR3 DNA sequence: TGTGCCAGTAGGACGGACAGGGGAGGGCCTAACTATGGCTACACCTTC. This gives the protein CASRTDRGGPNYGYTF.

The chain recombines TRBV30 with TRBJ2-7; the match to TRBD1 covers 7 bases. V lost 2 bases to trimming and J lost 2 bases; unmatched junction nucleotides: 3. The CDR3 is 13 amino acids. Germline V CDR1 and CDR2: GTSNPN, SVGIG (reference sequence). CDR3 protein: CAWSLGQPYEQYF. Here the CDR3 DNA reads TGTGCCTGGAGTTTGGGACAGCCCTACGAGCAGTACTTC.

The chain carries TRBV5-1 and TRBJ2-2; tentative D call: TRBD1 (6 bases). V was cut by 0 bases and J by 3 bases, with 9 bases left in between. The CDR3 consists of 15 residues. Germline assignment: CDR1 SGHRS and CDR2 YFSETQ. This CDR3 reads CASSLAPGDTGELFF. CDR3 nucleotide sequence: TGCGCCAGCAGCTTGGCACCAGGGGACACCGGGGAGCTGTTTTTT.

This clone is a singleton in its sample. J is TRBJ1-2 and V is TRBV19; no reliable D call. Per germline, CDR1 LNHDA and CDR2 SQIVND (reference sequence). CDR3 length: 10 amino acids. The CDR3 DNA is TGTCCCTGGAGGGACTATGGCTACACCTTC. Translating gives CPWRDYGYTF. Full variable domain (remainder filled in from reference TRBV19 and TRBJ1-2): DGGITQSPKYLFRKEGQNVTLSCEQNLNHDAMYWYRQDPGQGLRLIYYSQIVNDFQKGDIAEGYSVSREKKESFPLTVTSAQKNPTAFYLCPWRDYGYTFGSGTRLTVV.

The chain is built from TRBV7-9 and TRBJ2-5; 8 nucleotides agree with TRBD2. Unmatched junction bases numbered 14, after V lost 4 bases and J lost 4 bases. The CDR3 is made up of 17 amino acids. Germline V gene sequence: CDR1 SEHNR, CDR2 FQNEAQ (reference sequence). The CDR3 region has the DNA TGTGCCAGCAGCTCCCGACTAGCGTCAAAGAGGGGAGAGACCCAGTACTTC. As protein: CASSSRLASKRGETQYF. The entire variable domain, with the rest obtained from reference TRBV7-9 and TRBJ2-5, is as follows: DTGVSQNPRHKITKRGQNVTFRCDPISEHNRLYWYRQTLGQGPEFLTYFQNEAQLEKSRLLSDRFSAERPKGSFSTLEIQRTEQGDSAMYLCASSSRLASKRGETQYFGPGTRLLVL.

The chain combines TRBV27 with TRBJ2-5; maybe TRBD2 (5 bases). Per germline, CDR1 MNHEY and CDR2 SMNVEV (reference sequence). CDR3 length: 13 residues. Trimming removed 3 bases at V and 5 bases at J, with 10 bases between. The CDR3 loop is CASSFLGSETQYF. The CDR3 bases are TGTGCCAGCAGTTTTTTGGGGAGCGAGACCCAGTACTTC.

V and J are TRBV6-1 and TRBJ2-5, with D uncertain. CDR3 size: 12 residues. V gave up 6 bases and J gave up 2 bases, with 7 bases separating them. CDR1 and CDR2 from the germline V gene are MNHNS and SASEGT. The CDR3 DNA reads as TGTGCCAGCAGCTTCCTGCAAGAGACCCAGTACTTC. Its translation: CASSFLQETQYF.

As for this clone: A read error may produce the germline difference seen at one junction end. The gene calls are TRBV5-6 and TRBJ1-2, with TRBD1 identical over 9 bases. CDR3 length: 13 residues. Per the germline V gene, CDR1 is SGHDT and CDR2 is YYEEEE. The CDR3 spells CASNLDRGYGYTF. CDR3 DNA: TGTGCCAGCAACTTGGACAGGGGCTATGGCTACACCTTC.